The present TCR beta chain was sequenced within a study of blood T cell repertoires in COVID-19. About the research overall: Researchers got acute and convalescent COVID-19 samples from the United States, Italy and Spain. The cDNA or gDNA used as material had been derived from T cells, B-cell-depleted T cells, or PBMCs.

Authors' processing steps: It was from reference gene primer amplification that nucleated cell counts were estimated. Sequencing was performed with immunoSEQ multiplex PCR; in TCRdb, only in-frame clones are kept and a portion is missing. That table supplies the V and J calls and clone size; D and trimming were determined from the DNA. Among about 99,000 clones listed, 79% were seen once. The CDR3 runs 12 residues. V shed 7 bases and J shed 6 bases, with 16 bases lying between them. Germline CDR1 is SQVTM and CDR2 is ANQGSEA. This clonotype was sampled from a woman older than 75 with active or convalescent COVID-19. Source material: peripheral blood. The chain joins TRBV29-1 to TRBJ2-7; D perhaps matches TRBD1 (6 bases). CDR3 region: CSATLGHPEQYF. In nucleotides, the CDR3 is TGCAGCGCTACCTTGGGACATCCCGAGCAGTACTTC.